This T cell receptor beta chain was captured by sequencing in a study of blood T cell repertoires in COVID-19. Study at large: The United States, Italy and Spain provided the acute and convalescent COVID-19 samples.

TCRdb keeps only in-frame clones here, not all; method: immunoSEQ multiplex PCR. The table records about 380,000 clones, roughly 77% of them present only once. This CDR3 contains 15 residues. Looked up from germline, CDR1 is SGHNT and CDR2 is YYREEE (reference sequence). The V and J ends lost 7 bases and 7 bases respectively, with 21 bases between them. What was sequenced was peripheral blood. The chain carries TRBV5-4 and TRBJ2-1; D is perhaps TRBD2 (7 bases). The clonotype originates from a human donor with acute or convalescent COVID-19. The donor label of this sample is uncertain. The CDR3 coding sequence is TGTGCCAGCCATAAAGAAAGGGGGGGCCGGAATGAGCAGTTCTTC. Protein: CASHKERGGRNEQFF. The complete variable domain, with remaining parts taken from reference TRBV5-4 and TRBJ2-1, reads ETGVTQSPTHLIKTRGQQVTLRCSSQSGHNTVSWYQQALGQGPQFIFQYYREEENGRGNFPPRFSGLQFPNYSSELNVNALELDDSALYLCASHKERGGRNEQFFGPGTRLTVL.